A single sample gave rise to the 26 T cell receptor beta chains below, sequenced in a study of cytomegalovirus exposure and HLA in healthy donors (dated by TCRdb to about 2017). The library was produced with the immunoSEQ multiplex PCR assay. The multiplex PCR relied on a mix of 60 forward primers for TCR Vbeta segments and 13 reverse primers for TCR Jbeta segments. Entries here come from immuneACCESS through TCRdb and include only in-frame sequences with V and J called. Some clones fail to appear in such tables; in the studies checked, an unresolved V gene covers under half of the shortfall, and the cause of the remainder is unknown. The sample contains around 150,000 clones, just over 70% of them found a single time. The leading ten clones occupy around 4.6% of the sample. The sequenced sample consisted of PBMCs. The receptors derive from a man between 18 and 29 years old in good health and CMV-seropositive.

The table lists this clone with a count of one. The chain employs TRBV27 and TRBJ2-6, with D unresolved. CDR1 MNHEY and CDR2 SMNVEV come from the germline V gene (reference sequence). V shed 3 bases and J shed 3 bases, with 15 bases lying between them. This CDR3 contains 17 residues. The CDR3 protein is CASSFWAAQDGANVLTF. The DNA for the CDR3 is TGTGCCAGCAGTTTCTGGGCAGCCCAGGATGGGGCCAACGTCCTGACTTTC. The whole variable domain, remainder taken from reference TRBV27 and TRBJ2-6, is EAQVTQNPRYLITVTGKKLTVTCSQNMNHEYMSWYRQDPGLGLRQIYYSMNVEVTDKGDVPEGYKVSRKEKRNFPLILESPSPNQTSLYFCASSFWAAQDGANVLTFGAGSRLTVL.

This clone came up a few times. The chain couples TRBV5-1 to TRBJ1-1; 9 bases fit TRBD1. The CDR3 has 14 residues. J lost 10 bases, V lost 3 bases, and 10 bases had no gene match. The germline V gene has CDR1 SGHRS and CDR2 YFSETQ. As DNA, the CDR3 is TGCGCCAGCAGCTCTGGACAGGGGAGGTTTGGAGCTTTCTTT. Translation gives CASSSGQGRFGAFF. Combining the CDR3 with reference TRBV5-1 and TRBJ1-1 gives the whole variable domain KAGVTQTPRYLIKTRGQQVTLSCSPISGHRSVSWYQQTPGQGLQFLFEYFSETQRNKGNFPGRFSGRQFSNSRSEMNVSTLELGDSALYLCASSSGQGRFGAFFGQGTRLTVV.

Only a few counts were recorded for this clone. The chain has TRBV7-3 and TRBJ2-1; the D gene is possibly TRBD1 (6 bases). Trimming shortened V by 5 bases and J by 8 bases, and 13 bases separated the two germline ends. The CDR3 totals 13 residues. Germline CDR1 and CDR2: SGHTA and FQGTGA. The CDR3 protein is CASSIVQGDEQFF. The CDR3 region has the DNA TGTGCCAGCAGCATCGTACAGGGAGATGAGCAGTTCTTC.

The rearrangement uses TRBV6-4 and TRBJ1-1; 9 bases line up with TRBD1. Germline loops: CDR1 MRHNA, CDR2 SNTAGT. Unmatched junction bases numbered 11, after V lost 7 bases and J lost 2 bases. The CDR3 loop spans 16 amino acids. CDR3 protein: CASTKSPGQGNTEAFF. The CDR3 DNA is TGTGCCAGCACCAAGAGTCCGGGACAGGGTAACACTGAAGCTTTCTTT.

This chain connects TRBV6-5 to TRBJ1-2; D might be TRBD1 (6 bases). Germline V gene data show CDR1 as MNHEY and CDR2 as SVGAGI. This CDR3 has 14 residues. Trimming cost V 7 bases and J 0 bases, with 12 bases left between them. CDR3 in amino acids: CASTRTATNYGYTF. In nucleotides, the CDR3 is TGTGCCAGCACCCGGACAGCTACTAACTATGGCTACACCTTC.

The chain couples TRBV11-3 to TRBJ2-3; a possible D gene is TRBD2 (6 bases). The CDR3 spans 17 residues. The ends were cut back, 5 bases at V and 2 bases at J, with 20 bases in the middle. CDR1 SGHNT and CDR2 YENEEA come from the germline V gene. The CDR3 DNA is TGTGCCAGCAGCCTAAATTCCTTCAGGGACTCCACAGATACGCAGTATTTT. Protein product: CASSLNSFRDSTDTQYF.

The chain recombines TRBV14 with TRBJ2-5, with 7 bases identical to TRBD2. The CDR3 sequence is 14 residues long. Germline V gene data show CDR1 as SGHDN and CDR2 as FVKESK. Trimming at V came to 2 bases and at J to 7 bases, leaving 7 bases not matched to a gene. This chain's CDR3 is CASSQPGRDGTQYF. CDR3 sequence (DNA): TGTGCCAGCAGCCAACCAGGGAGGGACGGGACCCAGTACTTC.

The CDR3 here is CASSLWLAGGYNEQFF. The CDR3 nucleotides read TGTGCCAGCAGCTTATGGCTAGCGGGGGGTTACAATGAGCAGTTCTTC. The chain carries TRBV7-2 and TRBJ2-1; 11 nucleotides line up with TRBD2. The CDR3 has 16 residues. Germline V CDR1 and CDR2: SGHTA, FQGNSA. V dropped 2 bases and J dropped 4; count of bases not matched to a gene: 4.

The V gene is TRBV11-2, the J gene TRBJ1-6; tentative D call: TRBD1 (6 bases). V lost 5 bases and J 9 bases, leaving 17 bases between the germline ends. CDR1 SGHAT and CDR2 FQNNGV come from the germline V gene. CDR3 length: 15 residues. The CDR3 DNA reads TGTGCCAGCAGCCCCCCGGACAGATTGAGTTCACCCCTCCACTTT. Amino acid sequence: CASSPPDRLSSPLHF.

The chain couples TRBV11-2 to TRBJ2-3, with a weak D call TRBD2 (6 bases). Trimming stripped 5 bases from V and 6 bases from J, with 15 bases between. The germline CDR1 and CDR2 sequences are SGHAT and FQNNGV. There are 14 residues in the CDR3. The CDR3 is CASSVPGRRDTQYF. As DNA, the CDR3 is TGTGCCAGCAGCGTTCCCGGGAGAAGGGATACGCAGTATTTT.

The CDR3 is CASSLVGGAVPIEAFF. The CDR3 nucleotides are TGCGCCAGCAGCTTGGTAGGGGGGGCCGTCCCCATTGAAGCTTTCTTT. The genes are TRBV5-1 and TRBJ1-1; perhaps TRBD1 as D (6 bases). Germline-derived CDR1 and CDR2 are SGHRS and YFSETQ. V lost 0 bases and J lost 7, with 19 bases in between. There are 16 residues in the CDR3.

The rearrangement uses TRBV28 and TRBJ1-4; possibly TRBD1 for D (5 bases). Looked up from germline, CDR1 is MDHEN and CDR2 is SYDVKM. The CDR3 is 14 amino acids. Trimming pared 4 bases from V and 4 bases from J, leaving 10 bases between. The CDR3 DNA reads TGTGCCAGCAGTTCTCAGGGAGGTAATGAAAAACTGTTTTTT. Encoded protein: CASSSQGGNEKLFF.

The DNA for the CDR3 is TGTGCCAGCAGCTCCCCCCTGGGCCCACAAAATACGCAGTATTTT. Protein sequence: CASSSPLGPQNTQYF. This chain links TRBV5-4 with TRBJ2-3, with D unclear. Trimming cost V 3 bases and J 7 bases, with 18 bases left between them. The CDR3 spans 15 residues. Germline V lookup: CDR1 SGHNT, CDR2 YYREEE (reference sequence).

The table lists this clone with a few counts. This rearrangement joins TRBV30 to TRBJ1-1; D ambiguous. Trimming took off 5 bases at V and 0 bases at J, with 4 bases between the two ends. Germline-derived CDR1 and CDR2 are GTSNPN and SVGIG (reference sequence). The CDR3 is 11 residues long. The CDR3 protein is CAWVLNTEAFF. The CDR3 DNA sequence: TGTGCCTGGGTCTTGAACACTGAAGCTTTCTTT.

The chain employs TRBV7-8 and TRBJ2-3; no clear D gene. CDR3 size: 13 residues. The ends were cut back, 5 bases at V and 4 bases at J, with 10 bases in the middle. Germline V lookup: CDR1 SGHVS, CDR2 FQNEAQ. CDR3 coding DNA: TGTGCCAGCAGCAGCAGACTCCCAGATACGCAGTATTTT. It codes for CASSSRLPDTQYF.

The chain combines TRBV21-1 with TRBJ1-2. TRBV21-1 is flagged as a pseudogene. The CDR3 length is 17 residues. For the CDR3, the DNA is TGTGCCAGCAGCCATGAGGTAGCGGGACCTACTAACTATGGCTACACCTTC. It codes for CASSHEVAGPTNYGYTF.

This clone has just a few counts. V gene TRBV27 combines with J gene TRBJ1-2; 8 positions match TRBD1. This CDR3 contains 14 residues. CDR1 is MNHEY, CDR2 SMNVEV, per germline (reference sequence). V lost 6 bases, J lost 4 bases, and 7 bases stayed unmatched. The CDR3 DNA reads TGTGCCAGCAGCCCCGGACAGGGAACCTATGGCTACACCTTC. Residues: CASSPGQGTYGYTF.

The chain is built from TRBV15 and TRBJ1-2; D may be TRBD1 (5 bases). Germline values: CDR1 LNHNV, CDR2 YYDKDF (reference sequence). The CDR3 length is 14 residues. The V gene lost 3 bases and the J gene lost 2 bases, with 10 bases spanning the gap. The CDR3 DNA reads as TGTGCCACCAGCAGGGGGGGGACCAACTATGGCTACACCTTC. Translation: CATSRGGTNYGYTF.

This clone was seen only a few times. The chain recombines TRBV11-3 with TRBJ1-1, with D unresolved. The length of the CDR3 is 13 residues. V was trimmed by 1 base and J by 5 bases, leaving 8 bases between them. CDR1 and CDR2 from the germline V gene are SGHNT and YENEEA. The CDR3 DNA reads TGTGCCAGCAGCTTAGTACCTCAGACTGAAGCTTTCTTT. This translates into CASSLVPQTEAFF.

This chain uses TRBV29-1 with TRBJ2-1, with TRBD1 identical over 12 bases. This CDR3 has 14 residues. Germline assignment: CDR1 SQVTM and CDR2 ANQGSEA. V lost 4 bases and J lost 7; bases outside the gene matches: 5. As DNA, the CDR3 is TGCAGCGTTGGTGGGACAGGGGGCTGGAATGAGCAGTTCTTC. This codes for CSVGGTGGWNEQFF.

Only a few counts were recorded for this clone. J is TRBJ2-3 and V is TRBV11-2, with D possibly TRBD2 on 7 matching bases. Trimming left V 4 bases short and J 5 bases short, with 16 bases between. Germline CDR1 and CDR2: SGHAT and FQNNGV. This CDR3 has 15 residues. CDR3 in amino acids: CASSSGLQGGDTQYF. CDR3 DNA sequence: TGTGCCAGCAGCTCGGGACTACAAGGGGGAGATACGCAGTATTTT.

A word on this clone: Other DNA sequences from this sample encode an identical CDR3 as well. V is TRBV6-5 and J is TRBJ2-1; TRBD2 agrees at 11 bases. The CDR3 loop spans 14 amino acids. With 9 bases clipped from V and 7 bases from J, the junction kept 8 bases outside the gene matches. Germline lookup yields CDR1 MNHEY and CDR2 SVGAGI. In nucleotides, the CDR3 is TGTGCCAGTAGGTTAGCGGGAGGGGGAAATGAGCAGTTCTTC. Translating gives CASRLAGGGNEQFF.

In nucleotides, the CDR3 is TGTGCCAGCAGTGACTGGAGGGAAGCTTTCTTT. Translating gives CASSDWREAFF. The chain carries TRBV2 and TRBJ1-1; D gene ambiguous. V lost 3 bases, J lost 8 bases, and 7 bases lay in between. Looked up from germline, CDR1 is SNHLY and CDR2 is FYNNEI. This CDR3 is built from 11 residues.

The chain combines TRBV11-2 with TRBJ1-2; no firm D call. CDR3 length equals 16 residues. From germline, CDR1 is SGHAT and CDR2 FQNNGV. The germline V and J ends were trimmed by 4 bases and 6 bases, with 21 bases remaining between them. The CDR3 here is CASSSRLFLTRHGYTF. The CDR3 DNA sequence: TGTGCCAGCAGCTCCCGCTTATTCCTTACCAGGCATGGCTACACCTTC.

The chain joins TRBV5-1 to TRBJ1-1; D is unclear. Germline V gene lookup returns CDR1 SGHRS and CDR2 YFSETQ. Trimming removed 3 bases from V and 3 bases from J, with 12 bases in between. This CDR3 is 14 amino acids long. This chain's CDR3 is CASSSPSADTEAFF. CDR3 coding DNA: TGCGCCAGCAGCTCACCATCGGCGGACACTGAAGCTTTCTTT.

The J gene is TRBJ2-3, the V gene TRBV6-1; TRBD2 aligns across 10 bases. Germline V gene lookup returns CDR1 MNHNS and CDR2 SASEGT. After removal of 3 bases from V and 6 bases from J, the junction contained 6 bases not matched to a gene. This CDR3 spans 15 amino acids. CDR3 sequence reads: CASSDQRGGPDTQYF. CDR3 nucleotide sequence: TGTGCCAGCAGTGACCAGCGGGGGGGCCCCGATACGCAGTATTTT.